The rows below give T cell receptor beta chains drawn from one sample of a study of cytomegalovirus exposure and HLA in healthy donors. Assay used: immunoSEQ multiplex PCR; TCRdb lists only in-frame clones, some missing. The sample carries over 150,000 clones, 82% recorded once. Sequencing input: PBMCs. The receptors derive from a girl aged 5-17 years in good health and CMV-seropositive. CDR3s include the opening cysteine and the closing phenylalanine or tryptophan. Fields, in order: D gene, clone size, J gene, V gene, CDR3 protein, CDR3 DNA. A D gene is named only where the DNA matches it firmly. Rows give clone size only sometimes, using once, few, many, or a class for an expanded clone.

D: NA
size: NA
J: TRBJ2-5
V: TRBV6-1
CDR3: CASSPEVQETQYF
DNA: TGTGCCAGCAGTCCTGAGGTCCAAGAGACCCAGTACTTC

D: NA
size: NA
J: TRBJ2-7
V: TRBV5-4
CDR3: CASSSSGDAYEQYF
DNA: TGTGCCAGCAGCTCCTCGGGGGATGCCTACGAGCAGTACTTC

D: NA
size: NA
J: TRBJ2-1
V: TRBV5-1
CDR3: CASSRQTGNNEQFF
DNA: TGCGCCAGCAGCCGCCAGACGGGGAACAATGAGCAGTTCTTC

D: NA
size: NA
J: TRBJ2-7
V: TRBV30
CDR3: CAWYLAGFSHEQYF
DNA: TGTGCCTGGTATCTGGCAGGTTTTTCCCACGAGCAGTACTTC

D: TRBD2
size: NA
J: TRBJ2-7
V: TRBV4-2
CDR3: CASSRRASGEYEQYF
DNA: TGTGCCAGCAGCCGCCGCGCTAGCGGGGAGTACGAGCAGTACTTC

D: NA
size: NA
J: TRBJ1-1
V: TRBV28
CDR3: CASILRAGWNTEAFF
DNA: TGTGCCAGCATCCTCCGGGCGGGGTGGAACACTGAAGCTTTCTTT

D: TRBD1
size: NA
J: TRBJ2-5
V: TRBV7-8
CDR3: CASSLALEWTGNLQETQYF
DNA: TGTGCCAGCAGCTTAGCGCTGGAATGGACAGGCAACCTTCAAGAGACCCAGTACTTC

D: TRBD1
size: NA
J: TRBJ2-7
V: TRBV28
CDR3: CATQSGGTGARGGEQYF
DNA: TGTGCCACCCAGTCCGGGGGGACAGGGGCCCGGGGAGGCGAGCAGTACTTC

D: NA
size: once
J: TRBJ2-2
V: TRBV30
CDR3: CAWRPWGAGELFF
DNA: TGTGCCTGGAGGCCCTGGGGGGCCGGGGAGCTGTTTTTT

D: NA
size: NA
J: TRBJ1-1
V: TRBV7-2
CDR3: CASSQNRFEAFF
DNA: TGTGCCAGCAGCCAAAACAGATTTGAAGCTTTCTTT

D: NA
size: NA
J: TRBJ2-1
V: TRBV15
CDR3: CATSRGLEVHEQFF
DNA: TGTGCCACCAGCAGAGGACTAGAGGTACATGAGCAGTTCTTC

D: TRBD1
size: few
J: TRBJ1-5
V: TRBV28
CDR3: CASSPHWDRGGDQPQHF
DNA: TGTGCCAGCAGTCCCCATTGGGACAGGGGAGGGGATCAGCCCCAGCATTTT

D: NA
size: NA
J: TRBJ1-2
V: TRBV11-3
CDR3: CASSETGVNYGYTF
DNA: TGTGCCAGCAGCGAGACGGGGGTAAACTATGGCTACACCTTC

D: NA
size: NA
J: TRBJ1-1
V: TRBV7-9
CDR3: CASSLARMSTEAFF
DNA: TGTGCCAGCAGCTTAGCCAGGATGTCCACTGAAGCTTTCTTT

D: NA
size: NA
J: TRBJ1-1
V: TRBV28
CDR3: CAVLPGGINTEAFF
DNA: TGTGCCGTCTTGCCGGGGGGGATTAACACTGAAGCTTTCTTT

D: NA
size: NA
J: TRBJ1-2
V: TRBV27
CDR3: CASSSPGLSIYGYTF
DNA: TGTGCCAGCAGTTCGCCGGGACTGAGCATCTATGGCTACACCTTC

D: NA
size: NA
J: TRBJ1-2
V: TRBV4-1
CDR3: CASSRTGQGGYGYTF
DNA: TGCGCCAGCAGCCGAACAGGGCAAGGAGGCTATGGCTACACCTTC

D: NA
size: NA
J: TRBJ2-1
V: TRBV6-5
CDR3: CASRSLANNEQFF
DNA: TGTGCCAGCAGATCACTAGCAAACAATGAGCAGTTCTTC

D: TRBD2
size: NA
J: TRBJ2-5
V: TRBV7-9
CDR3: CASSRPLAGGPGETQYF
DNA: TGTGCCAGCAGCCGCCCCCTAGCGGGAGGGCCCGGAGAGACCCAGTACTTC

D: NA
size: NA
J: TRBJ2-3
V: TRBV7-3
CDR3: CASSSSESTDTQYF
DNA: TGTGCCAGCAGCTCTAGCGAGAGCACAGATACGCAGTATTTT

D: TRBD1
size: few
J: TRBJ2-6
V: TRBV5-4
CDR3: CASSSRQGAGYSGANVLTF
DNA: TGTGCCAGCAGCTCCCGACAGGGGGCGGGGTACTCTGGGGCCAACGTCCTGACTTTC

D: NA
size: NA
J: TRBJ1-5
V: TRBV5-6
CDR3: CASSFFLSNQPQHF
DNA: TGTGCCAGCAGCTTTTTTCTCTCTAATCAGCCCCAGCATTTT

D: TRBD1
size: few
J: TRBJ1-5
V: TRBV23-1
CDR3: CASSQWVLVRGRVQPQHF
DNA: TGCGCCAGCAGTCAATGGGTGTTGGTCAGGGGGCGCGTTCAGCCCCAGCATTTT

D: NA
size: NA
J: TRBJ1-1
V: TRBV6-5
CDR3: CASSYGQMAEAFF
DNA: TGTGCCAGCAGTTACGGGCAGATGGCTGAAGCTTTCTTT

D: NA
size: NA
J: TRBJ2-5
V: TRBV11-2
CDR3: CASSPTGKALVQETQYF
DNA: TGTGCCAGCAGCCCCACGGGGAAGGCGCTCGTCCAAGAGACCCAGTACTTC

D: TRBD2
size: NA
J: TRBJ2-7
V: TRBV30
CDR3: CAWSLSGGEQYF
DNA: TGTGCCTGGAGTCTTAGCGGGGGGGAGCAGTACTTC

D: NA
size: NA
J: TRBJ2-2
V: TRBV2
CDR3: CASSPIPGELFF
DNA: TGTGCCAGCAGCCCAATCCCCGGGGAGCTGTTTTTT

D: TRBD1
size: NA
J: TRBJ2-5
V: TRBV10-3
CDR3: CAIRSTGGLGETQYF
DNA: TGTGCCATCAGGTCTACAGGGGGCCTCGGAGAGACCCAGTACTTC